Sequencing of this TCR beta chain was carried out in a study of blood T cell repertoires in COVID-19. The V gene lost 1 base and the J gene lost 9 bases, with 14 bases spanning the gap. The CDR3 loop spans 15 amino acids. From germline, CDR1 is SGHTS and CDR2 YDEGEE. This clone occurred a few times. Clones were read by immunoSEQ multiplex PCR, and TCRdb kept only the in-frame ones, dropping some. The sample carries more than 200,000 clones, roughly 82% recorded once. V gene TRBV5-8 combines with J gene TRBJ1-6; D not certain. The receptor was isolated from a woman older than 75 with active or convalescent COVID-19. Sequences were obtained from peripheral blood. The CDR3 DNA follows: TGTGCCAGCAGCTTGAAGGTCAGCGGCAGTTCACCCCTCCACTTT. Its translation: CASSLKVSGSSPLHF.